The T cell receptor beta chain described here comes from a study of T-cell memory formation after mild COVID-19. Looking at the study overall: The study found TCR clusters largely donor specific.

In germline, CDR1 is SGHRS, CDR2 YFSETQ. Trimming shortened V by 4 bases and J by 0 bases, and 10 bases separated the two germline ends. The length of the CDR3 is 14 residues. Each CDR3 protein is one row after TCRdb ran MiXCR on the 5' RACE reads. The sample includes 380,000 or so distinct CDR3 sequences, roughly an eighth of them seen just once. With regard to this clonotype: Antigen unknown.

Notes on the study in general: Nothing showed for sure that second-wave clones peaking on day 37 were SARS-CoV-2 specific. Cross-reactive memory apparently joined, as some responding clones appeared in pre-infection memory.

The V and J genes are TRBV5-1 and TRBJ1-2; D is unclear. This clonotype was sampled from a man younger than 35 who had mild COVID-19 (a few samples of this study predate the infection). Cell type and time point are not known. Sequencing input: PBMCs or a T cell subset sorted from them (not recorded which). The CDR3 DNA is TGCGCCAGCAGCCTCACATCTCCTAACTATGGCTACACCTTC. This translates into CASSLTSPNYGYTF.